A single sample is the source of the 3 T cell receptor beta chains below, sequenced in a study of preoperative IRX-2 immunotherapy in early breast cancer. The table came from immunoSEQ multiplex PCR; TCRdb's copy has only in-frame clones and leaves some out. Among around 62,000 clones listed, roughly 94% were seen once. The treatment was: preoperative locoregional IRX-2 cytokine immunotherapy. Specimen collection occurred from a patient treated with IRX-2 immunotherapy. These receptors were obtained from a human donor with breast cancer.

CDR3 bases: TGTGCCAGCACCAAAACCAAGGGGGCTTATGGAAACACCATATATTTT. Residues: CASTKTKGAYGNTIYF. This chain links TRBV6-6 with TRBJ1-3, with 7 nucleotides matching TRBD1. Germline CDR1 is MNHNY and CDR2 is SVGAGI (reference sequence). This CDR3 spans 16 amino acids. V lost 7 bases and J lost 3; bases outside the gene matches: 12.

This rearrangement joins TRBV5-1 to TRBJ2-5; 9 bases line up with TRBD2. CDR3 length: 15 residues. The V gene end was trimmed by 1 base and the J gene end by 5 bases; junction bases not matched to a gene: 6. Looked up from germline, CDR1 is SGHRS and CDR2 is YFSETQ. CDR3 residues: CASSLRTSVSETQYF. CDR3 nucleotide sequence: TGCGCCAGCAGCTTGCGGACTAGCGTTTCGGAGACCCAGTACTTC.

V and J are TRBV6-1 and TRBJ1-2; TRBD1 is a possible D gene (5 bases). The CDR3 is 13 residues long. Trimming removed 8 bases from V and 6 bases from J, with 16 bases in between. Germline V CDR1 and CDR2: MNHNS, SASEGT. CDR3 residues: CASGRGGDNGYTF. The CDR3 DNA follows: TGTGCCAGCGGACGAGGAGGGGATAATGGCTACACCTTC.